Listed here are 26 T cell receptor beta chains from one sample, sequenced in a study of T cell repertoires in cytomegalovirus infection. TCRdb analysed the reads with MiXCR anew, one entry per CDR3 protein. Here the sample spans around 140,000 distinct CDR3 sequences, 5% to 6.5% being singletons. Sequencing was done on a sample of PBMCs. The receptors stem from a human donor in good health (CMV status not recorded). Some clones in this sample may be carry-over from other donors' samples.

This clonotype showed up many times. The chain joins TRBV20-1 to TRBJ1-5; D possibly corresponds to TRBD1 (5 bases). CDR3 length equals 16 residues. V was trimmed by 6 bases and J by 6 bases, leaving 24 bases between them. In germline, CDR1 is DFQATT, CDR2 SNEGSKA (reference sequence). CDR3 amino acids: CSATPGRILFGQPQHF. The DNA of the CDR3 is TGCAGTGCAACGCCGGGACGGATCCTTTTTGGTCAGCCCCAGCATTTT.

This clonotype was seen more than once but under ten times. The chain links TRBV5-1 to TRBJ1-4; D is uncertain. V was cut by 4 bases and J by 5 bases, with 21 bases left in between. The CDR3 covers 17 residues. Germline-derived CDR1 and CDR2 are SGHRS and YFSETQ. CDR3 DNA: TGCGCCAGCAGCCTTGGAATCCAGGTGAACAACAATGAAAAACTGTTTTTT. This encodes CASSLGIQVNNNEKLFF.

Many counts were recorded for this clonotype. The genes are TRBV5-4 and TRBJ2-7; weak D call: TRBD2 (7 bases). Per the germline V gene, CDR1 is SGHNT and CDR2 is YYREEE (reference sequence). The germline V and J ends were trimmed by 1 base and 2 bases, with 10 bases remaining between them. The CDR3 runs 14 residues. The CDR3 sequence: CASSLRGGAYEQYF. CDR3 in DNA: TGTGCCAGCAGCTTGCGCGGGGGCGCCTACGAGCAGTACTTC.

This clonotype showed up many times. This chain links TRBV27 with TRBJ2-7; TRBD1 aligns across 10 bases. Looked up from germline, CDR1 is MNHEY and CDR2 is SMNVEV (reference sequence). V dropped 6 bases and J dropped 7; count of bases not matched to a gene: 9. This CDR3 is 14 amino acids long. The CDR3 coding sequence is TGTGCCAGCAGCACCGGGACAGGGGTGCGGGAGCAGTACTTC. Amino acids: CASSTGTGVREQYF.

At least ten counts were recorded for this clonotype. This rearrangement joins TRBV28 to TRBJ1-4; D remains unclear. The CDR3 covers 14 residues. In germline, CDR1 is MDHEN, CDR2 SYDVKM. V lost 6 bases and J lost 7, with 15 bases in between. Here the CDR3 reads CASSPGRVGEKLFF. CDR3 nucleotides: TGTGCCAGCAGCCCGGGGAGGGTCGGTGAAAAACTGTTTTTT.

This clonotype came up many times. The CDR3 region is CASSSGRNYNEQFF. Here the CDR3 DNA reads TGTGCCAGCAGTTCCGGACGGAACTACAATGAGCAGTTCTTC. The gene calls are TRBV7-2 and TRBJ2-1; D uncertain. V lost 6 bases and J 3 bases, leaving 12 bases between the germline ends. The CDR3 loop spans 14 amino acids. Looked up from germline, CDR1 is SGHTA and CDR2 is FQGNSA.

This clonotype was seen repeatedly, ten times or more. The chain combines TRBV3-1 with TRBJ2-7; weak D call: TRBD2 (5 bases). V was clipped by 0 bases and J by 5 bases, with 14 bases between them. This CDR3 is built from 15 residues. CDR1 is LGHDT and CDR2 is YNNKEL in the germline V gene (reference sequence). The CDR3 is CASSQEGWWRDEQYF. The CDR3 DNA reads TGTGCCAGCAGCCAAGAAGGTTGGTGGCGGGACGAGCAGTACTTC.

This clonotype was seen a handful of times. The chain combines TRBV24-1 with TRBJ2-2; no clear D. This CDR3 comprises 15 residues. The V gene's germline CDR1 is KGHDR and CDR2 SFDVKD. V was pared by 1 base and J by 3 bases, with 8 bases between. This chain's CDR3 is CATSDFTNHTGELFF. In nucleotides, the CDR3 is TGTGCCACCAGTGATTTCACGAATCACACCGGGGAGCTGTTTTTT.

Many counts were recorded for this clonotype. This chain connects TRBV7-3 to TRBJ1-5; 9 positions match TRBD1. V was clipped by 1 base and J by 4 bases; unmatched bases: 5. The germline V gene encodes CDR1 SGHTA and CDR2 FQGTGA. The CDR3 is 16 amino acids. This CDR3 is CASSLKGTGRNQPQHF. Written as DNA, the CDR3 is TGTGCCAGCAGCTTAAAAGGGACAGGGCGTAATCAGCCCCAGCATTTT.

This clonotype was seen ten or more times. This chain joins TRBV7-2 and TRBJ1-6, with 10 bases matching TRBD1. CDR1 and CDR2 from the germline V gene are SGHTA and FQGNSA. The V gene end was trimmed by 5 bases and the J gene end by 7 bases; junction bases not matched to a gene: 5. The CDR3 loop spans 15 amino acids. The chain's CDR3 is CASSPGQGGNSPLHF. The CDR3 nucleotides read TGTGCCAGCAGCCCAGGACAGGGGGGCAATTCACCCCTCCACTTT.

This clonotype came up many times. The V and J genes are TRBV12-3 or TRBV12-4 and TRBJ2-7; 7 nucleotides align to TRBD2. V lost 5 bases, J lost 2 bases, and 12 bases stayed unmatched. The CDR3 is 16 residues long. CDR3 in DNA: TGTGCCAGCAGTCCAAACCCCTGGGGGGGAACCTACGAGCAGTACTTC. It is translated as CASSPNPWGGTYEQYF.

The chain recombines TRBV6-5 with TRBJ2-5, with a weak D call TRBD2 (5 bases). The CDR3 contains 13 residues. The V gene's germline CDR1 is MNHEY and CDR2 SVGAGI. The ends were cut back, 6 bases at V and 2 bases at J, with 10 bases in the middle. This chain's CDR3 is CASRPDYQETQYF. CDR3 nucleotides: TGTGCCAGCAGACCCGACTATCAAGAGACCCAGTACTTC.

Notes on this clonotype: This may stem from a read error, because a much larger clone lies one nucleotide away. CDR3 loop: CSASLAGGADSSLHF. The DNA of the CDR3 is TGCAGTGCTAGCCTCGCAGGGGGGGCGGATTCATCCCTCCACTTT. The rearrangement links TRBV20-1 to TRBJ1-6; 7 bases match TRBD1. Looked up from germline, CDR1 is DFQATT and CDR2 is SNEGSKA (reference sequence). The CDR3 has 15 residues.

Points on this clonotype: Just one base apart from a much larger clone, this may be a read error. CDR3 nucleotides: TGTGCCAGCAGTGAGGGGATTAGCATCCAAGAGACCCAGTACTTC. Protein sequence: CASSEGISIQETQYF. The chain uses TRBV2 and TRBJ2-5, with D hard to call. Trimming shortened V by 3 bases and J by 1 base, and 12 bases separated the two germline ends. This CDR3 contains 15 residues. The germline gives CDR1 SNHLY, CDR2 FYNNEI. Full variable domain (remainder filled in from reference TRBV2 and TRBJ2-5): EPEVTQTPSHQVTQMGQEVILRCVPISNHLYFYWYRQILGQKVEFLVSFYNNEISEKSEIFDDQFSVERPDGSNFTLKIRSTKLEDSAMYFCASSEGISIQETQYFGPGTRLLVL.

This clonotype was counted a few times. The chain employs TRBV20-1 and TRBJ1-4; D is undetermined. Germline loops: CDR1 DFQATT, CDR2 SNEGSKA (reference sequence). V gave up 3 bases and J gave up 2 bases, with 10 bases separating them. This CDR3 comprises 14 residues. CDR3 in amino acids: CSASLPGTNEKLFF. The CDR3 DNA sequence: TGCAGTGCTAGCTTACCTGGTACTAATGAAAAACTGTTTTTT.

The chain is built from TRBV4-3 and TRBJ2-1; no definite D call. With 5 bases removed from V and 4 bases from J, the gap between germline ends came to 9 bases. Per germline, CDR1 LGHNA and CDR2 YSLEER. The CDR3 is 13 amino acids. The CDR3 DNA follows: TGCGCCAGCAGCGGAAAGGGATACAATGAGCAGTTCTTC. This encodes CASSGKGYNEQFF.

This clonotype appeared many times. The V call is TRBV7-2, the J call TRBJ2-1; 7 bases are shared with TRBD2. The ends lost 5 bases at V and 9 bases at J; junction bases unmatched: 13. Germline V lookup: CDR1 SGHTA, CDR2 FQGNSA. The CDR3 has 15 residues. CDR3 in DNA: TGTGCCAGCAGCGCTAAAAACTCCAGGGAGGGTGAGCAGTTCTTC. This sequence encodes CASSAKNSREGEQFF.

This clonotype was detected a few times. CDR3 nucleotide sequence: TGCAGCGTTGACGACCCGACAGATTTATCCTATGGCTACACCTTC. Residues: CSVDDPTDLSYGYTF. The chain joins TRBV29-1 to TRBJ1-2; a weak D match, TRBD1 (5 bases). This CDR3 is built from 15 residues. Germline V gene data show CDR1 as SQVTM and CDR2 as ANQGSEA. Trimming removed 3 bases at V and 4 bases at J, with 18 bases between.

V and J are TRBV7-9 and TRBJ2-1; the D gene is possibly TRBD2 (7 bases). Trimming took 5 bases from V and 4 from J, leaving 18 bases between them. Germline CDR1 and CDR2: SEHNR and FQNEAQ (reference sequence). The CDR3 consists of 16 residues. The CDR3 coding sequence is TGTGCCAGCAGCAAACGGGGGGACACCCTATACAATGAGCAGTTCTTC. Translated: CASSKRGDTLYNEQFF.

This clonotype has at least ten counts. This sequence joins TRBV7-2 and TRBJ1-1; possibly TRBD1 for D (5 bases). Germline CDR1 and CDR2: SGHTA and FQGNSA. V was pared by 6 bases and J by 5 bases, with 7 bases between. The CDR3 covers 11 residues. The CDR3 region is CASRWGTEAFF. The DNA for the CDR3 is TGTGCCAGCAGATGGGGGACTGAAGCTTTCTTT.

This clonotype was detected many times. The chain is built from TRBV11-2 and TRBJ2-2; possible D gene TRBD1, 6 bases. This CDR3 comprises 15 residues. Germline V gene data show CDR1 as SGHAT and CDR2 as FQNNGV. V gave up 7 bases and J gave up 0 bases, with 12 bases separating them. The CDR3 loop reads CASTSGTTNTGELFF. In DNA, the CDR3 is TGTGCCAGCACCTCCGGGACAACGAACACCGGGGAGCTGTTTTTT.

This clonotype was counted at least ten times. The rearrangement links TRBV5-4 to TRBJ1-2; D is undetermined. The CDR3 loop spans 13 amino acids. Germline-derived CDR1 and CDR2 are SGHNT and YYREEE (reference sequence). Trimming left V 4 bases short and J 3 bases short, with 10 bases between. CDR3 sequence: CASSPDRHYGYTF. The CDR3, as DNA: TGTGCCAGCAGCCCGGACCGACACTATGGCTACACCTTC.

This chain links TRBV29-1 with TRBJ1-1; D gene uncertain. The germline V gene has CDR1 SQVTM and CDR2 ANQGSEA. V was cut by 6 bases and J by 0 bases, with 11 bases left in between. This CDR3 is built from 13 residues. The CDR3 bases are TGCAGCGTCTACCGCAGAGTGAACACTGAAGCTTTCTTT. Translating it yields CSVYRRVNTEAFF.

V usage is TRBV7-9 and J usage is TRBJ1-6, with D maybe TRBD1 (5 bases). Germline V gene sequence: CDR1 SEHNR, CDR2 FQNEAQ (reference sequence). The germline V and J ends were trimmed by 8 bases and 7 bases, with 9 bases remaining between them. This CDR3 comprises 12 residues. The CDR3 bases are TGTGCCAGCCGGGACGGCAATTCACCCCTCCACTTT. Amino acid sequence: CASRDGNSPLHF.

This clonotype was recorded at least ten times. This chain uses TRBV24-1 with TRBJ1-5; 7 nucleotides align to TRBD1. The CDR3 consists of 16 residues. The germline gives CDR1 KGHDR, CDR2 SFDVKD. J lost 3 bases, V lost 2 bases, and 6 bases had no gene match. CDR3 nucleotide sequence: TGTGCCACCAGTGATTCGACAGGGATGGTCAATCAGCCCCAGCATTTT. It specifies CATSDSTGMVNQPQHF.

This clonotype was detected only a few times. V and J are TRBV7-9 and TRBJ2-2; the D gene could be TRBD1 or TRBD2 (5 bases each). The germline V gene has CDR1 SEHNR and CDR2 FQNEAQ (reference sequence). The CDR3 runs 17 residues. Trimming pared 4 bases from V and 1 base from J, leaving 16 bases between. Here the CDR3 reads CASSYTSGPMNTGELFF. The CDR3 DNA follows: TGTGCCAGCAGCTATACCTCGGGACCGATGAACACCGGGGAGCTGTTTTTT.